Shown below are 7 T cell receptor beta chains from a single sample sequenced in a study of T cell responses to AZD1222 COVID-19 vaccine. Method: immunoSEQ multiplex PCR; TCRdb's copy keeps in-frame clones and lacks some. The sample lists tens of thousands of clones; around 90% were seen once. Sequenced here: peripheral blood, sampled 28 days after the second AZD1222 dose. The receptors were gathered from an adult who received the AZD1222 COVID-19 vaccine.

The genes are TRBV7-2 and TRBJ2-3; TRBD1 matches at 10 bases. Germline V gene sequence: CDR1 SGHTA, CDR2 FQGNSA. This CDR3 region has 17 residues. The V and J ends lost 5 bases and 0 bases, in that order; junction bases with no gene match: 8. CDR3 residues: CASSKGTGVWSTDTQYF. CDR3 nucleotide sequence: TGTGCCAGCAGCAAAGGGACAGGGGTATGGAGCACAGATACGCAGTATTTT.

The chain uses TRBV12-3 or TRBV12-4 and TRBJ2-2, with D uncertain. V lost 6 bases to trimming and J lost 5 bases, with 7 bases between them. The CDR3 is made up of 12 amino acids. CDR3 protein: CASRTLTGELFF. The CDR3 DNA follows: TGTGCCAGCAGGACTCTAACCGGGGAGCTGTTTTTT.

The chain employs TRBV28 and TRBJ1-5, with 10 bases fitting TRBD1. Germline V gene lookup returns CDR1 MDHEN and CDR2 SYDVKM. The CDR3 is 16 amino acids. V lost 6 bases to trimming and J lost 5 bases; unmatched junction nucleotides: 10. The CDR3 here is CASRPTDRGPYQPQHF. CDR3 DNA: TGTGCCAGCAGACCAACCGACAGGGGGCCCTATCAGCCCCAGCATTTT.

The chain is built from TRBV4-3 and TRBJ2-2; the D gene is possibly TRBD1 (6 bases). This CDR3 has 16 amino acids. With 2 bases removed from V and 3 bases from J, the gap between germline ends came to 13 bases. Germline V gene data show CDR1 as LGHNA and CDR2 as YSLEER. The CDR3 DNA sequence: TGCGCCAGCAGCCAAAGGGGGATGCCTCACACCGGGGAGCTGTTTTTT. It is translated as CASSQRGMPHTGELFF.

J is TRBJ1-4 and V is TRBV27; unclear D gene. The V gene's germline CDR1 is MNHEY and CDR2 SMNVEV (reference sequence). V dropped 2 bases and J dropped 3 bases, with 10 bases sitting between them. The CDR3 extends over 15 amino acids. The chain's CDR3 is CASSLGTGSNEKLFF. The CDR3 DNA is TGTGCCAGCAGTTTAGGAACGGGGTCTAATGAAAAACTGTTTTTT.

The chain has TRBV18 and TRBJ1-3, with no clear D. The length of the CDR3 is 16 residues. Per germline, CDR1 KGHSH and CDR2 LQKENI. Trimming took 3 bases from V and 0 from J, leaving 12 bases between them. The CDR3 DNA reads TGTGCCAGCTCACCTACGGACGTCTTCTCTGGAAACACCATATATTTT. The encoded protein is CASSPTDVFSGNTIYF.

The V call is TRBV5-4, the J call TRBJ2-6; D gene unclear. The ends were cut back, 0 bases at V and 0 bases at J, with 7 bases in the middle. Germline V gene lookup returns CDR1 SGHNT and CDR2 YYREEE (reference sequence). The CDR3 totals 16 residues. Here the CDR3 DNA reads TGTGCCAGCAGCTTGGGGGTTAGCTCTGGGGCCAACGTCCTGACTTTC. Translation: CASSLGVSSGANVLTF.